The 8 T cell receptor beta chains below come from one sample, sequenced in a study of T cells after yellow fever vaccination. A single record per CDR3 protein comes from TCRdb applying MiXCR to the 5' RACE reads. The table records some 240,000 distinct CDR3 sequences, around 3.1% of them present only once. Sequencing was performed on CD4+ T cells sorted from PBMCs, taken 10 days after the yellow fever booster vaccination. These receptors originate from a man aged 18 to 35 who received the YFV17D yellow fever vaccine.

This clonotype was detected ten times or more. The chain carries TRBV23-1 and TRBJ1-4; D not resolved. TRBV23-1 qualifies as an ORF whose function is uncertain. The ends were cut back, 5 bases at V and 8 bases at J, with 0 bases in the middle. The CDR3 consists of 9 residues. This chain's CDR3 is CASSEKLFF. As DNA, the CDR3 is TGCGCCAGCAGTGAAAAACTGTTTTTT.

This clonotype was recorded a few times. The J gene is TRBJ1-2, the V gene TRBV12-3 or TRBV12-4; D perhaps matches TRBD1 (5 bases). This CDR3 spans 14 amino acids. The V gene lost 6 bases and the J gene lost 3 bases, with 14 bases spanning the gap. CDR3 region: CASSPGGGDYGYTF. The DNA for the CDR3 is TGTGCCAGCAGCCCCGGGGGAGGAGACTATGGCTACACCTTC.

The gene calls are TRBV6-5 and TRBJ1-6; no clear D gene. Trimming shortened V by 6 bases and J by 8 bases, and 11 bases separated the two germline ends. CDR3 size: 13 residues. Germline assignment: CDR1 MNHEY and CDR2 SVGAGI. CDR3 in DNA: TGTGCCAGCAGCCCCCGGTGGGATTCACCCCTCCACTTT. Its translation: CASSPRWDSPLHF.

This clonotype appeared many times. V gene TRBV4-1 combines with J gene TRBJ2-3; TRBD1 agrees at 8 bases. V lost 0 bases, J lost 4 bases, and 9 bases stayed unmatched. The germline V gene has CDR1 MGHRA and CDR2 YSYEKL. The length of the CDR3 is 17 residues. This chain's CDR3 is CASSQDKGQGVPDTQYF. The CDR3 nucleotides read TGCGCCAGCAGCCAAGATAAAGGACAGGGAGTACCAGATACGCAGTATTTT.

This clonotype was picked up many times. The chain carries TRBV11-2 and TRBJ2-3; a weak D match, TRBD2 (5 bases). Germline lookup yields CDR1 SGHAT and CDR2 FQNNGV. This CDR3 is built from 12 residues. Trimming removed 8 bases from V and 6 bases from J, with 12 bases in between. Written as DNA, the CDR3 is TGTGCCAGCTGCTCCGGCGGGGATACGCAGTATTTT. Translated: CASCSGGDTQYF.

The genes are TRBV20-1 and TRBJ2-5, with 8 positions matching TRBD1. V was clipped by 5 bases and J by 5 bases; unmatched bases: 7. Germline CDR1 and CDR2: DFQATT and SNEGSKA (reference sequence). This CDR3 spans 13 amino acids. CDR3 DNA: TGCAGTGCTGGCGACAGGGGCCGGGAGACCCAGTACTTC. It encodes CSAGDRGRETQYF.

J is TRBJ2-3 and V is TRBV5-1; TRBD1 might be the D (5 bases). Trimming cost V 0 bases and J 2 bases, with 13 bases left between them. The CDR3 runs 16 residues. CDR1 and CDR2 (germline): SGHRS, YFSETQ. CDR3 protein: CASSLGSAGSTDTQYF. CDR3 DNA sequence: TGCGCCAGCAGCTTGGGCTCGGCAGGGTCCACAGATACGCAGTATTTT.

The V call is TRBV7-2, the J call TRBJ2-5, with 9 bases fitting TRBD1. Trimming at V came to 1 base and at J to 5 bases, leaving 5 bases not matched to a gene. Germline-derived CDR1 and CDR2 are SGHTA and FQGNSA. This CDR3 has 15 amino acids. CDR3 bases: TGTGCCAGCAGCTTAGGGTTGACAGGGGGGGAGACCCAGTACTTC. The encoded protein is CASSLGLTGGETQYF.